The clone carrying this T cell receptor (beta chain) has only a few counts. Its antigen is still unknown. Germline CDR1 reads SNHLY; CDR2 reads FYNNEI. This CDR3 is built from 19 residues. J gave up 4 bases and V 8 bases, and 19 bases lay outside the gene matches. The data originate from a study of CD8 T cells in ankylosing spondylitis. Study outcomes and limitations: Reportedly, significant enrichment of disease-linked clones occurred in matched ankylosing spondylitis synovial fluid. Clones linked with disease were CD8+ and fairly uncommon in the peripheral blood.

Each CDR3 protein gets one entry after TCRdb re-called the 5' RACE reads with MiXCR. This table has about 69,000 distinct CDR3 sequences, about 5.7% appearing once. The gene calls are TRBV2 and TRBJ2-3; TRBD2 agrees at 12 bases. The receptor comes from a male donor with ankylosing spondylitis or in good health (not recorded which). Material: blood, either unsorted or a sorted T cell fraction (not recorded which). The DNA for the CDR3 is TGTGCCAGCTGCCCCGAGGGCAAGACTAGCGGGGGAGGGCCAGATACGCAGTATTTT. This encodes CASCPEGKTSGGGPDTQYF.